The next 5 T cell receptor beta chains were all read from a single sample in a study of CD8 T cells in Susac syndrome. RNA was extracted with the RNeasy kit, and a quantity of about 0.45 to 1 ug was reverse transcribed using random hexamers. TCRdb fed the immunoSEQ multiplex PCR reads into MiXCR, producing one record per CDR3 protein. The sample yields about 190,000 distinct CDR3 sequences, approximately 93% seen once. Sequences were obtained from CD4+ T cells from PBMCs. All receptors derive from a human donor in good health.

The DNA for the CDR3 is TGTGCCAGCAGCTTAGGCGCTCAACTAAACAATGAGCAGTTCTTC. Its protein product is CASSLGAQLNNEQFF. The chain uses TRBV11-3 and TRBJ2-1; D not certain. The CDR3 covers 15 residues. The ends were cut back, 1 base at V and 5 bases at J, with 12 bases in the middle. Per germline, CDR1 SGHNT and CDR2 YENEEA.

The V gene is TRBV4-3, the J gene TRBJ1-6; D remains ambiguous. CDR1 is LGHNA, CDR2 YSLEER, per germline. The ends were cut back, 0 bases at V and 0 bases at J, with 12 bases in the middle. CDR3 length: 18 residues. The CDR3 spells CASSQEIPASSYNSPLHF. The CDR3 DNA sequence: TGCGCCAGCAGCCAAGAGATCCCGGCCAGCTCCTATAATTCACCCCTCCACTTT.

The chain is built from TRBV2 and TRBJ1-2; TRBD1 aligns across 9 bases. Germline loops: CDR1 SNHLY, CDR2 FYNNEI. The CDR3 sequence is 15 residues long. The ends lost 8 bases at V and 7 bases at J; junction bases unmatched: 14. CDR3 nucleotide sequence: TGTGCCAGCGTCCCCCGCCCGACAGGGGGTTCTGGCTACACCTTC. This codes for CASVPRPTGGSGYTF.

The CDR3 DNA is TGTGCCAGCAGCTTAGATGGTGGGCCTTTTAATTCACCCCTCCACTTT. Residues: CASSLDGGPFNSPLHF. This chain joins TRBV7-9 and TRBJ1-6; D ambiguous. The ends were cut back, 1 base at V and 6 bases at J, with 13 bases in the middle. Per germline, CDR1 SEHNR and CDR2 FQNEAQ (reference sequence). This CDR3 has 16 amino acids.

This chain joins TRBV29-1 and TRBJ2-3, with D uncertain. CDR3 length: 12 residues. Per the germline V gene, CDR1 is SQVTM and CDR2 is ANQGSEA. Trimming removed 5 bases at V and 5 bases at J, with 11 bases between. CDR3 in amino acids: CSVQQAVDTQYF. The CDR3 region has the DNA TGCAGCGTTCAACAAGCTGTAGATACGCAGTATTTT.